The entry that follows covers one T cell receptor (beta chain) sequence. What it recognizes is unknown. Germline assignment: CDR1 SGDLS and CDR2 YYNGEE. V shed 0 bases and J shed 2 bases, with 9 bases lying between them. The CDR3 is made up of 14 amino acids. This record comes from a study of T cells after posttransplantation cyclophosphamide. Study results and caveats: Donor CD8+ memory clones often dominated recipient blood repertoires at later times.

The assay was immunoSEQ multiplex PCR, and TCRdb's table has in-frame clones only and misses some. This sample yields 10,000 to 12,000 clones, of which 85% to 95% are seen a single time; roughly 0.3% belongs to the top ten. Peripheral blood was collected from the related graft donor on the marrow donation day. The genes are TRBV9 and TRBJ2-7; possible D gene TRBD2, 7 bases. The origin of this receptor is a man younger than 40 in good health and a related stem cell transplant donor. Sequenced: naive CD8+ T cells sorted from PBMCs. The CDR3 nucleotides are TGTGCCAGCAGCGTAGGAGGGGGGGCCTACGAGCAGTACTTC. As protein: CASSVGGGAYEQYF.